This paragraph covers one T cell receptor (beta chain) sequence. Its matching antigen is unknown. There are 13 residues in the CDR3. Trimming left V 3 bases short and J 9 bases short, with 12 bases between. The V gene's germline CDR1 is MNHEY and CDR2 SVGAGI. The PCR made use of 60 Vbeta and 13 Jbeta primers. The assay was immunoSEQ multiplex PCR, and TCRdb's table has in-frame clones only and misses some. This sample has about 120,000 clones, with approximately 80% found just once. This sample stems from a study of cytomegalovirus exposure and HLA in healthy donors. Study-wide results and caveats: Most TCR beta V segments were productive about 90% or about 30% of the time in an earlier analysis.

This sequence originates from a woman in her thirties or forties in good health and CMV-seropositive. Sample: PBMCs. V gene TRBV6-5 combines with J gene TRBJ1-5; possibly TRBD1 for D (6 bases). In nucleotides, the CDR3 is TGTGCCAGCAGTTATCGGGGGGGCTGGCCCCAGCATTTT. Its translation: CASSYRGGWPQHF.